This entry lists 8 T cell receptor beta chains sequenced from one sample in a study of blood T cell repertoires in COVID-19. Profiled with immunoSEQ multiplex PCR; TCRdb holds only in-frame clones, not every one. The sample contains 300,000 to 450,000 clones, around 89% of which appear only once. Sequencing was performed on peripheral blood. These receptors came from a woman aged 25-40 years with COVID-19, enrolled during active disease.

This chain connects TRBV19 to TRBJ2-3, with D tentatively TRBD2 (5 bases). The germline V gene has CDR1 LNHDA and CDR2 SQIVND (reference sequence). The CDR3 length is 13 residues. Trimming stripped 6 bases from V and 5 bases from J, with 12 bases between. The CDR3 loop reads CASSLRREDTQYF. The CDR3 nucleotides read TGTGCCAGTAGCCTCCGTCGGGAAGATACGCAGTATTTT. Variable domain in full (rest from reference TRBV19 and TRBJ2-3): DGGITQSPKYLFRKEGQNVTLSCEQNLNHDAMYWYRQDPGQGLRLIYYSQIVNDFQKGDIAEGYSVSREKKESFPLTVTSAQKNPTAFYLCASSLRREDTQYFGPGTRLTVL.

The chain employs TRBV3-1 (or the pseudogene TRBV3-2) and TRBJ1-1; D is uncertain. Germline CDR1 is LGHDT and CDR2 is YNNKEL (reference sequence). The CDR3 extends over 13 amino acids. V gave up 6 bases and J gave up 5 bases, with 13 bases separating them. The CDR3 sequence is CASSLGRETEAFF. The CDR3 region has the DNA TGTGCCAGCAGTCTGGGGAGGGAAACTGAAGCTTTCTTT.

This rearrangement joins TRBV29-1 to TRBJ1-4, with D hard to call. Trimming pared 4 bases from V and 7 bases from J, leaving 22 bases between. Germline V CDR1 and CDR2: SQVTM, ANQGSEA. This CDR3 has 16 amino acids. CDR3 sequence: CSVVTGWAGVGEKLFF. The CDR3, as DNA: TGCAGCGTTGTTACGGGGTGGGCAGGTGTGGGTGAAAAACTGTTTTTT.

This chain joins TRBV28 and TRBJ2-3; weak D call: TRBD2 (6 bases). Per germline, CDR1 MDHEN and CDR2 SYDVKM. Trimming left V 8 bases short and J 1 base short, with 19 bases between. There are 16 residues in the CDR3. CDR3: CASSSGRGGGTDTQYF. The CDR3 coding sequence is TGTGCCAGCTCGAGTGGAAGGGGAGGAGGCACAGATACGCAGTATTTT.

The chain joins TRBV30 to TRBJ2-3, with 8 positions matching TRBD1. The trim removed 4 bases at V and 4 bases at J, leaving 1 base unmatched. Germline V gene lookup returns CDR1 GTSNPN and CDR2 SVGIG (reference sequence). The CDR3 is made up of 12 amino acids. CDR3 sequence: CAWTGGPDTQYF. The CDR3 DNA reads as TGTGCCTGGACAGGGGGCCCAGATACGCAGTATTTT.

The chain employs TRBV11-3 and TRBJ1-1; no firm D call. Between the trimmed V and J ends, which lost 1 base and 3 bases, there was a span of 12 bases. The germline V gene has CDR1 SGHNT and CDR2 YENEEA. This CDR3 spans 15 amino acids. CDR3 residues: CASSLGLNTDTEAFF. Written as DNA, the CDR3 is TGTGCCAGCAGCTTAGGTCTAAATACCGACACTGAAGCTTTCTTT.

This chain joins TRBV5-1 and TRBJ2-7; tentatively, D is TRBD2 (6 bases). This CDR3 region has 13 residues. V lost 0 bases to trimming and J lost 5 bases, with 9 bases between them. CDR1 is SGHRS, CDR2 YFSETQ, per germline. Here the CDR3 reads CASSLEGRHEQYV. CDR3 nucleotides: TGCGCCAGCAGCTTGGAAGGGAGGCACGAGCAGTACGTC.

V gene TRBV7-2 combines with J gene TRBJ1-2; weak D call: TRBD1 (6 bases). The CDR3 totals 13 residues. Per germline, CDR1 SGHTA and CDR2 FQGNSA. V was trimmed by 4 bases and J by 8 bases, leaving 14 bases between them. CDR3 amino acids: CASSSRQAAGYTF. DNA for the CDR3: TGTGCCAGCAGCTCAAGACAGGCGGCGGGCTACACCTTC.